This T cell receptor (beta chain) was identified in a study of vaccination and CD4 T cells after COVID-19. Looking at the study overall: Convalescent individuals numbered four females and six males, two being Hispanic. Following dose two, a median approximately 72 days (range 14 to 241) passed before post-vaccine samples were taken.

Treatment: roughly 11-day PBMC culture with coronavirus spike peptide pools or control peptides (ViraFEST assay). The unexposed donor's CD4+ T cells were collected before the COVID-19 pandemic (2011-2018). Sequenced with the Oncomine TCR Beta short-read assay was DNA taken from cultured CD4+ T cells. TCRdb reanalysed the PCR reads using MiXCR and keeps one entry per CDR3 protein. The sample lists around 7,800 distinct CDR3 sequences; roughly 59% were seen once. Regarding this clonotype: What it recognizes is unknown. A read error may produce the germline difference seen at one junction end.

Germline-derived CDR1 and CDR2 are SGHTA and FQGNSA. There are 15 residues in the CDR3. The specimen sequenced was CD4+ T cells from blood, cultured in vitro. The chain couples TRBV7-2 to TRBJ2-2; D may be TRBD1 (5 bases). This receptor was identified in a human donor in good health. The CDR3 is CASSLYRSNTGELFF. The CDR3 DNA sequence: TGTGCCAGCAGCTTATACAGGTCGAACACCGGAGAGCTGTTTTTT.